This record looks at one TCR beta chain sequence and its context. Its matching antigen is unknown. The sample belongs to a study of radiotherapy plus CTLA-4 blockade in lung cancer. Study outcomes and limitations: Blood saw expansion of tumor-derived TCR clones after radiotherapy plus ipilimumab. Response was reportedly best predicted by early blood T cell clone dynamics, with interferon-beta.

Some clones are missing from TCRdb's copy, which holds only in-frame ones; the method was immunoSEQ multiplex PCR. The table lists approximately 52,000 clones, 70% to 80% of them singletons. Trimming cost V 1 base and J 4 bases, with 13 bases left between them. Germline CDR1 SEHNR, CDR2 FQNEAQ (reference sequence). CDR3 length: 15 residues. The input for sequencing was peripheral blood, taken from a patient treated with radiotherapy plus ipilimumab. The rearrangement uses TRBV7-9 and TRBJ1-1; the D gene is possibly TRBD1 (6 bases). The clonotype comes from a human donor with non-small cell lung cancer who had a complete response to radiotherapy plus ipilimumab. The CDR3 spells CASSLDQGSGTEAFF. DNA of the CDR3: TGTGCCAGCAGCTTAGACCAGGGGTCCGGCACTGAAGCTTTCTTT. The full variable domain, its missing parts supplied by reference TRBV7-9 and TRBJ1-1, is DTGVSQNPRHKITKRGQNVTFRCDPISEHNRLYWYRQTLGQGPEFLTYFQNEAQLEKSRLLSDRFSAERPKGSFSTLEIQRTEQGDSAMYLCASSLDQGSGTEAFFGQGTRLTVV.